The rows below give T cell receptor beta chains drawn from one sample of a study of identical twins. TCRdb redid the calling of the 5' RACE reads with MiXCR, one entry per CDR3 protein. The sample has about 690,000 distinct CDR3 sequences, roughly 20% seen once. This sample also belongs to another study, concerning T cells expressing NK-cell markers.

Sequences were obtained from PBMCs. The receptors were sampled from a woman in her late teens or twenties in good health. The conserved cysteine and the conserved F or W are not part of the CDR3 here.

V gene: TRBV10-3; J gene: TRBJ2-7; CDR3 protein: AISETGQGTHEQY
V gene: TRBV2; J gene: TRBJ2-3; CDR3 protein: ASTGTTDTQY
V gene: TRBV20-1; J gene: TRBJ2-3; CDR3 protein: SATGTSVGRDTQY
V gene: TRBV5-1; J gene: TRBJ2-1; CDR3 protein: ASSSLFGEQF
V gene: TRBV7-2; J gene: TRBJ2-7; CDR3 protein: ASSLGARGQGEQY
V gene: TRBV9; J gene: TRBJ2-1; CDR3 protein: ASSPRPNSYNEQF
V gene: TRBV20-1; J gene: TRBJ2-7; CDR3 protein: SARGQAYEQY
V gene: TRBV20-1; J gene: TRBJ1-1; CDR3 protein: SAEQGASTEAF
V gene: TRBV10-3; J gene: TRBJ2-7; CDR3 protein: AIRPGLEMEQY
V gene: TRBV20-1; J gene: TRBJ1-1; CDR3 protein: SARDRRVWTEAF
V gene: TRBV15; J gene: TRBJ2-5; CDR3 protein: ATSRAHGKAQY
V gene: TRBV27; J gene: TRBJ2-1; CDR3 protein: ASSPRSGSYNEQF
V gene: TRBV20-1; J gene: TRBJ2-5; CDR3 protein: SARDLAGGHETQY
V gene: TRBV12-3/TRBV12-4; J gene: TRBJ2-3; CDR3 protein: ASSPGSVGY
V gene: TRBV20-1; J gene: TRBJ2-3; CDR3 protein: SAPSPRGSTDTQY
V gene: TRBV29-1; J gene: TRBJ1-1; CDR3 protein: SALDGNTEAF
V gene: TRBV9; J gene: TRBJ2-4; CDR3 protein: ASSPTGGPKNIQY
V gene: TRBV9; J gene: TRBJ2-7; CDR3 protein: ASSRNSYEQY
V gene: TRBV2; J gene: TRBJ1-1; CDR3 protein: ASSEAPGYHTEAF
V gene: TRBV10-3; J gene: TRBJ2-1; CDR3 protein: AISVVADYNEQF
V gene: TRBV7-2; J gene: TRBJ2-7; CDR3 protein: ASSQSGTSGSYEQY
V gene: TRBV5-1; J gene: TRBJ2-1; CDR3 protein: ASSRARDYNEQF
V gene: TRBV6-1; J gene: TRBJ2-3; CDR3 protein: ASSPVRGPDTQY
V gene: TRBV12-3/TRBV12-4; J gene: TRBJ1-5; CDR3 protein: ASSSLFSGLGNQPQH
V gene: TRBV7-2; J gene: TRBJ1-2; CDR3 protein: ASSPQLNYGYT
V gene: TRBV15; J gene: TRBJ1-2; CDR3 protein: ATSPTGDHNYGYT
V gene: TRBV20-1; J gene: TRBJ2-1; CDR3 protein: SANARTIYNEQF
V gene: TRBV13; J gene: TRBJ1-2; CDR3 protein: ASRPPGQIGGYT
V gene: TRBV20-1; J gene: TRBJ2-5; CDR3 protein: SASPGGSRETQY
V gene: TRBV20-1; J gene: TRBJ2-7; CDR3 protein: SALRTSGVYYEQY
V gene: TRBV11-2; J gene: TRBJ2-3; CDR3 protein: ASSLEGYNGPRDTQY
V gene: TRBV2; J gene: TRBJ2-1; CDR3 protein: ATTRQERLAGAEQF
V gene: TRBV11-1; J gene: TRBJ2-7; CDR3 protein: ASSPNIAGGPESNEQY
V gene: TRBV12-3/TRBV12-4; J gene: TRBJ1-1; CDR3 protein: ATSDREGRTEAF
V gene: TRBV24-1; J gene: TRBJ2-1; CDR3 protein: ATSDRGQRNEQF
V gene: TRBV20-1; J gene: TRBJ2-3; CDR3 protein: SANAGGVRGDTQY
V gene: TRBV18; J gene: TRBJ1-1; CDR3 protein: ASSSSGTVAF
V gene: TRBV18; J gene: TRBJ2-1; CDR3 protein: ASSPPTQAGSDEQF
V gene: TRBV20-1; J gene: TRBJ2-1; CDR3 protein: SATSGGEQF
V gene: TRBV20-1; J gene: TRBJ2-3; CDR3 protein: SARGLALTDTQY
V gene: TRBV6-5; J gene: TRBJ1-4; CDR3 protein: ASSSQGRANEKLF
V gene: TRBV15; J gene: TRBJ1-1; CDR3 protein: ATSRLEGTEAF
V gene: TRBV5-1; J gene: TRBJ2-1; CDR3 protein: ASSSKALGEQF
V gene: TRBV7-2; J gene: TRBJ2-2; CDR3 protein: ASSVVGGRNTGELF
V gene: TRBV5-1; J gene: TRBJ2-5; CDR3 protein: ASSLAHTETQY